A single sample is the source of the 26 T cell receptor beta chains below, sequenced in a study of OX40 agonist ivuxolimab in advanced cancers. Profiled with immunoSEQ multiplex PCR; TCRdb holds only in-frame clones, not every one. Of about 59,000 clones in the sample, over 70% were seen once. The sample in question was CD4+ or CD8+ T cells sorted from blood, obtained in a trial of the OX40 agonist ivuxolimab. All receptors come from an adult with an advanced solid tumor such as melanoma, head and neck, liver or kidney cancer.

The chain uses TRBV28 and TRBJ2-1; 9 nucleotides line up with TRBD1. Trimming removed 3 bases from V and 16 bases from J; junction bases left unmatched: 16. CDR1 is MDHEN and CDR2 is SYDVKM in the germline V gene. This CDR3 is 15 amino acids long. The chain's CDR3 is CASSLTPLGGQGNFF. CDR3 sequence (DNA): TGTGCCAGCAGTTTGACTCCGCTGGGGGGACAGGGAAATTTCTTC.

The V call is TRBV7-2, the J call TRBJ2-2; 7 nucleotides match TRBD1. V gave up 6 bases and J gave up 4 bases; unmatched junction bases: 8. This CDR3 region has 15 residues. Per germline, CDR1 SGHTA and CDR2 FQGNSA. CDR3 sequence: CASSPQGYVTGELFF. The CDR3 DNA sequence: TGTGCCAGCAGTCCACAGGGGTATGTCACCGGGGAGCTGTTTTTT.

The V gene is TRBV6-1, the J gene TRBJ1-1; TRBD1 aligns across 8 bases. Germline CDR1 is MNHNS and CDR2 is SASEGT. The CDR3 length is 15 residues. V was clipped by 3 bases and J by 5 bases; unmatched bases: 8. The CDR3 bases are TGTGCCAGCAGTGACAATCGACAGGGGTGGACTGAAGCTTTCTTT. As protein: CASSDNRQGWTEAFF.

This chain links TRBV29-1 with TRBJ1-4; D unclear. CDR3 length equals 13 residues. The ends were cut back, 6 bases at V and 5 bases at J, with 13 bases in the middle. Germline assignment: CDR1 SQVTM and CDR2 ANQGSEA. The DNA for the CDR3 is TGCAGCGTAGTCTGGGGTCCGAATGAAAAACTGTTTTTT. The encoded protein is CSVVWGPNEKLFF. The whole variable domain, filled in from reference TRBV29-1 and TRBJ1-4, reads SAVISQKPSRDICQRGTSLTIQCQVDSQVTMMFWYRQQPGQSLTLIATANQGSEATYESGFVIDKFPISRPNLTFSTLTVSNMSPEDSSIYLCSVVWGPNEKLFFGSGTQLSVL.

V gene TRBV19 combines with J gene TRBJ2-4; 7 positions match TRBD1. CDR1 and CDR2 from the germline V gene are LNHDA and SQIVND (reference sequence). The CDR3 loop spans 16 amino acids. The J segment lost 6 bases and the V segment lost 5 bases, leaving 13 bases of the junction unmatched. CDR3 nucleotide sequence: TGTGCCAGTAGTGCGGGTAGAAGGGGGCGAGGAAACATTCAGTACTTC. This gives the protein CASSAGRRGRGNIQYF.

For this clone: Other DNA variants within this sample encode the same CDR3. The V call is TRBV6-5, the J call TRBJ1-2; TRBD1 agrees at 7 bases. This CDR3 has 16 amino acids. Germline trimming cut 0 bases from V and 4 bases from J; bases unmatched to any gene: 8. The V gene's germline CDR1 is MNHEY and CDR2 SVGAGI. CDR3 nucleotides: TGTGCCAGCAGTTACTCAAGGACAGGTGGAGGCTATGGCTACACCTTC. It specifies CASSYSRTGGGYGYTF.

The gene calls are TRBV11-2 and TRBJ2-4, with 11 bases lining up with TRBD1. Germline V CDR1 and CDR2: SGHAT, FQNNGV. The CDR3 consists of 15 residues. J gave up 7 bases and V 4 bases, and 6 bases lay outside the gene matches. Here the CDR3 reads CASSSRTGGNNIQYF. The CDR3 region has the DNA TGTGCCAGCAGCTCCCGGACAGGGGGCAACAACATTCAGTACTTC. The entire variable domain, with the rest obtained from reference TRBV11-2 and TRBJ2-4, is as follows: EAGVAQSPRYKIIEKRQSVAFWCNPISGHATLYWYQQILGQGPKLLIQFQNNGVVDDSQLPKDRFSAERLKGVDSTLKIQPAKLEDSAVYLCASSSRTGGNNIQYFGAGTRLSVL.

This clone was counted once. The rearrangement uses TRBV5-1 and TRBJ2-5; possible D gene TRBD2, 6 bases. Germline CDR1 reads SGHRS; CDR2 reads YFSETQ. Trimming stripped 0 bases from V and 1 base from J, with 16 bases between. The CDR3 has 17 residues. DNA for the CDR3: TGCGCCAGCAGCTTGGGGGTGCGGGGTTTTGGCCAAGAGACCCAGTACTTC. Translation gives CASSLGVRGFGQETQYF.

The chain joins TRBV5-1 to TRBJ2-1, with D perhaps matching TRBD1 or TRBD2 (5 bases each). In germline, CDR1 is SGHRS, CDR2 YFSETQ. Trimming took 0 bases from V and 2 from J, leaving 9 bases between them. The CDR3 has 15 residues. CDR3 DNA sequence: TGCGCCAGCAGCTTGGTGGGGGAGACCTACAATGAGCAGTTCTTC. It yields the protein CASSLVGETYNEQFF.

This chain uses TRBV2 with TRBJ1-2, with TRBD1 identical over 9 bases. This CDR3 is 16 amino acids long. J gave up 2 bases and V 4 bases, and 8 bases lay outside the gene matches. CDR1 and CDR2 (germline): SNHLY, FYNNEI. The CDR3, as DNA: TGTGCCAGCAGTGGCCGGGACAGGGTTTCAAACTATGGCTACACCTTC. This translates into CASSGRDRVSNYGYTF. Complete variable domain (other parts from reference TRBV2 and TRBJ1-2): EPEVTQTPSHQVTQMGQEVILRCVPISNHLYFYWYRQILGQKVEFLVSFYNNEISEKSEIFDDQFSVERPDGSNFTLKIRSTKLEDSAMYFCASSGRDRVSNYGYTFGSGTRLTVV.

This clone was seen just once. The chain carries TRBV2 and TRBJ2-3, with 9 bases fitting TRBD2. Germline V gene data show CDR1 as SNHLY and CDR2 as FYNNEI. The V segment lost 6 bases and the J segment 0 bases; nucleotides outside the gene matches: 13. The CDR3 loop spans 18 amino acids. The CDR3 region is CASRGRTSVRSSTDTQYF. In DNA, the CDR3 is TGTGCCAGCAGGGGACGGACTAGCGTCCGGTCTAGCACAGATACGCAGTATTTT.

This chain links TRBV9 with TRBJ2-5; 7 nucleotides agree with TRBD1. Trimming at V came to 0 bases and at J to 4 bases, leaving 6 bases not matched to a gene. There are 15 residues in the CDR3. Germline CDR1 SGDLS, CDR2 YYNGEE. The CDR3 DNA sequence: TGTGCCAGCAGCGTAGATGTTTCAGGGGGAGAGACCCAGTACTTC. Translated: CASSVDVSGGETQYF.

J is TRBJ2-3 and V is TRBV27; 11 bases agree with TRBD2. CDR3 length: 14 residues. Germline assignment: CDR1 MNHEY and CDR2 SMNVEV (reference sequence). V lost 8 bases, J lost 2 bases, and 3 bases stayed unmatched. CDR3: CASRLAGPTDTQYF. In DNA form, the CDR3 reads TGTGCCAGCCGACTAGCGGGACCCACAGATACGCAGTATTTT.

The chain couples TRBV4-3 to TRBJ2-3; D may be TRBD2 (5 bases). Trimming removed 3 bases from V and 5 bases from J, with 9 bases in between. The CDR3 length is 13 residues. The V gene's germline CDR1 is LGHNA and CDR2 YSLEER. The CDR3 bases are TGCGCCAGCAGCCAGCGGGTGGGAGATACGCAGTATTTT. Translated: CASSQRVGDTQYF.

The rearrangement links TRBV20-1 to TRBJ2-2; D uncertain. Trimming removed 3 bases at V and 5 bases at J, with 4 bases between. Germline V lookup: CDR1 DFQATT, CDR2 SNEGSKA (reference sequence). This CDR3 has 11 residues. Here the CDR3 DNA reads TGCAGTGCTAGCTGGACCGGGGAGCTGTTTTTT. Amino acids: CSASWTGELFF.

V and J are TRBV19 and TRBJ2-5; 7 nucleotides match TRBD1. Germline values: CDR1 LNHDA, CDR2 SQIVND (reference sequence). The CDR3 has 15 amino acids. With V trimmed by 1 base and J by 4 bases, 6 bases remained unmatched. This CDR3 is CASSIGGQPVETQYF. The CDR3 nucleotides read TGTGCCAGTAGTATAGGGGGACAGCCGGTAGAGACCCAGTACTTC.

V and J are TRBV7-3 and TRBJ1-1; D may be TRBD1 (6 bases). Germline CDR1 and CDR2: SGHTA and FQGTGA. Trimming shortened V by 5 bases and J by 1 base, and 11 bases separated the two germline ends. This CDR3 comprises 14 residues. The CDR3 DNA follows: TGTGCCAGCAGCACACAGGGCTCGAACACTGAAGCTTTCTTT. Translation: CASSTQGSNTEAFF. Full variable domain (missing parts from reference TRBV7-3 and TRBJ1-1): GAGVSQTPSNKVTEKGKYVELRCDPISGHTALYWYRQSLGQGPEFLIYFQGTGAADDSGLPNDRFFAVRPEGSVSTLKIQRTERGDSAVYLCASSTQGSNTEAFFGQGTRLTVV.

The rearrangement joins TRBV30 to TRBJ1-1, with 7 bases aligning to TRBD1. Germline V gene lookup returns CDR1 GTSNPN and CDR2 SVGIG (reference sequence). CDR3 size: 15 residues. V was pared by 3 bases and J by 0 bases, with 7 bases of the junction left unmatched. CDR3 protein: CAWSPGGTVNTEAFF. The CDR3 bases are TGTGCCTGGAGCCCAGGGGGGACAGTGAACACTGAAGCTTTCTTT.

V gene TRBV5-1 combines with J gene TRBJ2-1; 11 bases map to TRBD1. J lost 8 bases, V lost 5 bases, and 6 bases had no gene match. The CDR3 is made up of 14 amino acids. The germline gives CDR1 SGHRS, CDR2 YFSETQ. The CDR3 here is CASSRDRGWDEQFF. CDR3 bases: TGCGCCAGCAGTCGGGACAGGGGGTGGGATGAGCAGTTCTTC.

The V call is TRBV5-1, the J call TRBJ1-5; 7 positions agree with TRBD1. This CDR3 is 14 amino acids long. J gave up 5 bases and V 4 bases, and 6 bases lay outside the gene matches. Germline CDR1 SGHRS, CDR2 YFSETQ. For the CDR3, the DNA is TGCGCCAGCAGCCCAGGGGGTCGGGATCAGCCCCAGCATTTT. Its protein is CASSPGGRDQPQHF.

The chain is built from TRBV28 and TRBJ1-2; D is possibly TRBD1 (5 bases). Per germline, CDR1 MDHEN and CDR2 SYDVKM. CDR3 length: 12 residues. Trimming pared 4 bases from V and 6 bases from J, leaving 9 bases between. The DNA of the CDR3 is TGTGCCAGCAGTTCAATAGGGGATGGCTACACCTTC. As protein: CASSSIGDGYTF.

This clone appeared once. J is TRBJ2-7 and V is TRBV5-1; 8 bases are a match to TRBD1. Germline CDR1 reads SGHRS; CDR2 reads YFSETQ. The junction had 7 bases not matched to a gene; V was cut back by 1 base and J by 4 bases. This CDR3 comprises 15 residues. The CDR3: CASSLKVRGRYEQYF. The DNA for the CDR3 is TGCGCCAGCAGCTTGAAGGTCAGGGGGCGGTACGAGCAGTACTTC.

This clone occurred a few times. This chain connects TRBV11-2 to TRBJ1-6; D remains unclear. The CDR3 has 15 amino acids. Trimming removed 0 bases from V and 7 bases from J, with 10 bases in between. The germline V gene encodes CDR1 SGHAT and CDR2 FQNNGV. CDR3 region: CASSLDAWGNSPLHF. The CDR3 bases are TGTGCCAGCAGCTTAGATGCGTGGGGAAATTCACCCCTCCACTTT. Full variable domain (remainder filled in from reference TRBV11-2 and TRBJ1-6): EAGVAQSPRYKIIEKRQSVAFWCNPISGHATLYWYQQILGQGPKLLIQFQNNGVVDDSQLPKDRFSAERLKGVDSTLKIQPAKLEDSAVYLCASSLDAWGNSPLHFGNGTRLTVT.

The table lists this clone with a count of one. The CDR3 DNA follows: TGTGCCAGCAGTTCGCGGGGAGAATATGGCTACACCTTC. Translation gives CASSSRGEYGYTF. V and J are TRBV27 and TRBJ1-2; D remains ambiguous. The V gene lost 4 bases and the J gene lost 5 bases, with 11 bases spanning the gap. The CDR3 runs to 13 residues. Germline CDR1 MNHEY, CDR2 SMNVEV (reference sequence).

This clone has just a few counts. The chain couples TRBV7-2 to TRBJ2-5, with D possibly called TRBD1 or TRBD2 (5 bases each). The CDR3 has 13 residues. Between the trimmed V and J ends, which lost 0 bases and 5 bases, there was a span of 7 bases. The germline V gene has CDR1 SGHTA and CDR2 FQGNSA. CDR3 in DNA: TGTGCCAGCAGCTTAGCCAGGGACGAGACCCAGTACTTC. It translates to CASSLARDETQYF.

The chain is built from TRBV7-6 and TRBJ2-7, with D maybe TRBD2 (5 bases). The germline V and J ends were trimmed by 3 bases and 2 bases, with 8 bases remaining between them. This CDR3 spans 13 amino acids. Germline loops: CDR1 SGHVS, CDR2 FNYEAQ. CDR3 DNA: TGTGCCAGCAGCTTTGACTACACCTACGAGCAGTACTTC. This codes for CASSFDYTYEQYF.